A single sample gave rise to the 14 T cell receptor beta chains below, sequenced in a study of CD8 T cells in ankylosing spondylitis (dated by TCRdb to 2015 to 2018). Library construction relied on 5' RACE. For sequencing, an Illumina HiSeq 2500 was employed. The public reads were reanalyzed by TCRdb: fastp trimming at Q25, MiXCR alignment, in-frame beta chains only. Rows are combined by CDR3 protein, so each entry shows the most common genes and DNA. The sample contains approximately 150,000 distinct CDR3 sequences, around 45% of them found a single time. The ten largest make up over 12% of the sample. Specimen: synovial fluid, either unsorted or a sorted T cell fraction (not recorded which). The receptors derive from a male donor with ankylosing spondylitis.

V and J are TRBV28 and TRBJ2-7; 12 bases agree with TRBD2. The CDR3 is 15 residues long. Germline V gives CDR1 MDHEN, CDR2 SYDVKM. V trimming: 4 bases; J trimming: 3 bases; junction bases outside the gene matches: 4. The CDR3 sequence is CASSSGLAGLYEQYF. The DNA of the CDR3 is TGTGCCAGCAGTTCCGGACTAGCGGGACTCTACGAGCAGTACTTC.

The genes are TRBV4-1 and TRBJ1-4, with D unclear. Looked up from germline, CDR1 is MGHRA and CDR2 is YSYEKL. The CDR3 is 14 amino acids. V was pared by 2 bases and J by 4 bases, with 8 bases between. The CDR3, as DNA: TGCGCCAGCAGCCAATTCGCAATTAATGAAAAACTGTTTTTT. It translates to CASSQFAINEKLFF.

The chain carries TRBV12-3 or TRBV12-4 and TRBJ1-2, with D hard to call. The length of the CDR3 is 14 residues. V was pared by 3 bases and J by 3 bases, with 11 bases between. The CDR3 is CASSFRPQHYGYTF. The CDR3, as DNA: TGTGCCAGCAGTTTTCGGCCTCAGCACTATGGCTACACCTTC.

This clonotype was observed many times. The chain couples TRBV6-1 to TRBJ2-7; D gene uncertain. CDR3 length: 15 residues. Germline V gene lookup returns CDR1 MNHNS and CDR2 SASEGT. V was pared by 3 bases and J by 0 bases, with 12 bases between. The CDR3 is CASSENSESSYEQYF. The CDR3, as DNA: TGTGCCAGCAGTGAGAATAGTGAGAGCTCCTACGAGCAGTACTTC.

This clonotype has more than one count but fewer than ten. V and J are TRBV28 and TRBJ2-7; TRBD1 agrees at 8 bases. From germline, CDR1 is MDHEN and CDR2 SYDVKM. There are 16 residues in the CDR3. V lost 5 bases, J lost 3 bases, and 12 bases stayed unmatched. The CDR3 reads CASSPFPRGHLYEQYF. DNA of the CDR3: TGTGCCAGCAGTCCTTTTCCCAGGGGGCATCTCTACGAGCAGTACTTC.

A single count supports this clonotype. This rearrangement joins TRBV12-3 or TRBV12-4 to TRBJ1-1, with D maybe TRBD1 (6 bases). V gave up 6 bases and J gave up 0 bases, with 14 bases separating them. The CDR3 has 15 amino acids. Here the CDR3 reads CASSEVDRLNTEAFF. For the CDR3, the DNA is TGTGCCAGCAGCGAAGTGGACAGACTGAACACTGAAGCTTTCTTT.

This clonotype was seen a few times. The rearrangement links TRBV9 to TRBJ2-2; no firm D call. The CDR3 is 13 residues long. Deletions cut 3 bases from V and 6 bases from J, with 9 bases between. The V gene's germline CDR1 is SGDLS and CDR2 YYNGEE. DNA for the CDR3: TGTGCCAGCAGCGAGGTTGGGGCCGGGGAGCTGTTTTTT. Translated, it gives CASSEVGAGELFF.

V is TRBV10-3 and J is TRBJ1-5; no firm D call. Trimming removed 0 bases from V and 1 base from J, with 10 bases in between. CDR1 and CDR2 (germline): ENHRY, SYGVKD. This CDR3 has 16 residues. The DNA for the CDR3 is TGTGCCATCAGTGAGTCGAGAATAAGGAGCAATCAGCCCCAGCATTTT. Protein sequence: CAISESRIRSNQPQHF.

The rearrangement uses TRBV5-1 and TRBJ1-1; D is undetermined. The V end was cut by 0 bases, the J end by 11 bases, with 14 bases between. The CDR3 is made up of 13 amino acids. Germline V gene sequence: CDR1 SGHRS, CDR2 YFSETQ. DNA of the CDR3: TGCGCCAGCAGCTTGGGGCCGACACTGGACGCTTTCTTT. This translates into CASSLGPTLDAFF.

The genes are TRBV4-2 and TRBJ2-4; a weak D match, TRBD1 (5 bases). The CDR3 runs 17 residues. The germline V and J ends were trimmed by 4 bases and 1 base, with 17 bases remaining between them. Germline V gene data show CDR1 as LGHNA and CDR2 as YNFKEQ. CDR3 amino acids: CASSPSLGAGAKNIQYF. CDR3 sequence (DNA): TGTGCCAGCAGCCCGTCCCTTGGGGCCGGGGCCAAAAACATTCAGTACTTC.

This sequence joins TRBV30 and TRBJ2-5, with no clear D. Germline lookup yields CDR1 GTSNPN and CDR2 SVGIG (reference sequence). CDR3 length: 13 residues. V lost 0 bases, J lost 3 bases, and 8 bases lay in between. The CDR3 loop is CAWSVSWEETQYF. The CDR3 DNA reads TGTGCCTGGAGTGTCAGTTGGGAAGAGACCCAGTACTTC.

The V call is TRBV7-6, the J call TRBJ1-1, with a weak D call TRBD1 (5 bases). The germline CDR1 and CDR2 sequences are SGHVS and FNYEAQ. CDR3 length equals 14 residues. V was clipped by 5 bases and J by 4 bases, with 14 bases between them. CDR3 sequence: CASSHGGFGTEAFF. The CDR3 DNA sequence: TGTGCCAGCAGCCATGGGGGATTTGGCACTGAAGCTTTCTTT.

This clonotype came up many times. The CDR3: CASSSRDRAHYGYTF. Written as DNA, the CDR3 is TGTGCCAGCAGTTCTAGGGACAGGGCACACTATGGCTACACCTTC. This chain uses TRBV27 with TRBJ1-2, with 9 bases aligning to TRBD1. The CDR3 is 15 amino acids. V shed 4 bases and J 3 bases; nucleotides not matched to a gene: 6. The V gene's germline CDR1 is MNHEY and CDR2 SMNVEV (reference sequence).

J is TRBJ1-6 and V is TRBV15, with 8 bases aligning to TRBD1. This CDR3 comprises 18 residues. Germline V gene lookup returns CDR1 LNHNV and CDR2 YYDKDF (reference sequence). The J segment lost 7 bases and the V segment lost 0 bases, leaving 11 bases of the junction unmatched. The CDR3 nucleotides are TGTGCCACCAGCAGAGATCTCTACTCGGGACAGGAGAATTCACCCCTCCACTTT. Translated, it gives CATSRDLYSGQENSPLHF.